The 26 T cell receptor beta chains presented below share a single source sample, sequenced in a study of OX40 agonist ivuxolimab in advanced cancers. Sequencing used immunoSEQ multiplex PCR; TCRdb keeps in-frame clones, though not all of them. The sample shows around 20,000 clones, 80% to 90% of them seen only once. This specimen consisted of CD4+ or CD8+ T cells sorted from blood, obtained in a trial of the OX40 agonist ivuxolimab. Source of these receptors: an adult with an advanced solid tumor such as melanoma, head and neck, liver or kidney cancer.

This clone was counted between two and nine times. The rearrangement links TRBV10-3 to TRBJ2-7, with TRBD2 matching 8 bases. The CDR3 covers 13 residues. The ends lost 10 bases at V and 7 bases at J; junction bases unmatched: 12. Looked up from germline, CDR1 is ENHRY and CDR2 is SYGVKD. This CDR3 is CATGLTSVGEQYF. DNA of the CDR3: TGTGCCACAGGGCTGACTAGCGTCGGGGAGCAGTACTTC.

V usage is TRBV7-2 and J usage is TRBJ2-5; TRBD2 aligns across 8 bases. The J segment lost 3 bases and the V segment lost 2 bases, leaving 5 bases of the junction unmatched. CDR1 SGHTA and CDR2 FQGNSA come from the germline V gene. This CDR3 has 15 residues. DNA for the CDR3: TGTGCCAGCAGCTTAACGGGGGGGGAGGAAGAGACCCAGTACTTC. Amino acids: CASSLTGGEEETQYF.

This chain joins TRBV9 and TRBJ1-6; TRBD1 is a possible D gene (5 bases). The V and J ends lost 3 bases and 8 bases respectively, with 9 bases between them. CDR1 and CDR2 (germline): SGDLS, YYNGEE. CDR3 length: 13 amino acids. The CDR3 protein is CASSEGMDSPLHF. For the CDR3, the DNA is TGTGCCAGCAGCGAGGGGATGGATTCACCCCTCCACTTT.

This clone was seen only once. The CDR3 reads CASSRIPGQGNTEAFF. The CDR3 region has the DNA TGTGCCAGCAGCCGAATTCCGGGACAGGGGAACACTGAAGCTTTCTTT. The V gene is TRBV4-2, the J gene TRBJ1-1; 9 bases fit TRBD1. The trim removed 4 bases at V and 1 base at J, leaving 7 bases unmatched. This CDR3 is 16 amino acids long. Germline assignment: CDR1 LGHNA and CDR2 YNFKEQ.

The chain couples TRBV5-4 to TRBJ2-5; 9 bases match TRBD1. Germline lookup yields CDR1 SGHNT and CDR2 YYREEE (reference sequence). J lost 5 bases, V lost 5 bases, and 10 bases had no gene match. This CDR3 has 15 amino acids. The CDR3 nucleotides are TGTGCCAGCAGACAAGAACAGGGGGCTAGGGAGACCCAGTACTTC. Translation gives CASRQEQGARETQYF.

This sequence joins TRBV18 and TRBJ1-4; perhaps TRBD1 as D (5 bases). The germline V and J ends were trimmed by 4 bases and 4 bases, with 13 bases remaining between them. Germline lookup yields CDR1 KGHSH and CDR2 LQKENI. The CDR3 loop spans 15 amino acids. CDR3 residues: CASSLGDRSNEKLFF. The CDR3 DNA follows: TGTGCCAGCTCACTGGGGGACCGAAGTAATGAAAAACTGTTTTTT. The full variable domain, its missing parts supplied by reference TRBV18 and TRBJ1-4, is NAGVMQNPRHLVRRRGQEARLRCSPMKGHSHVYWYRQLPEEGLKFMVYLQKENIIDESGMPKERFSAEFPKEGPSILRIQQVVRGDSAAYFCASSLGDRSNEKLFFGSGTQLSVL.

The chain has TRBV15 and TRBJ2-3; TRBD2 is a possible D gene (5 bases). The CDR3 is 16 amino acids. CDR1 LNHNV and CDR2 YYDKDF come from the germline V gene (reference sequence). Trimming cost V 0 bases and J 5 bases, with 15 bases left between them. The chain's CDR3 is CATSRDLNRDGDTQYF. In DNA form, the CDR3 reads TGTGCCACCAGCAGAGATCTAAATCGGGATGGAGATACGCAGTATTTT.

The chain recombines TRBV7-9 with TRBJ2-7; TRBD2 is a possible D gene (6 bases). V was clipped by 5 bases and J by 6 bases, with 26 bases between them. The length of the CDR3 is 17 residues. Per germline, CDR1 SEHNR and CDR2 FQNEAQ (reference sequence). CDR3 sequence (DNA): TGTGCCAGCAGCCCCGAGGGAAACTCCGGACTATGGGCCGAGCAGTACTTC. Translated, it gives CASSPEGNSGLWAEQYF. Full variable domain (outside the CDR3, taken from reference TRBV7-9 and TRBJ2-7): DTGVSQNPRHKITKRGQNVTFRCDPISEHNRLYWYRQTLGQGPEFLTYFQNEAQLEKSRLLSDRFSAERPKGSFSTLEIQRTEQGDSAMYLCASSPEGNSGLWAEQYFGPGTRLTVT.

The chain links TRBV7-9 to TRBJ2-5, with 7 bases that match TRBD1. Germline CDR1 reads SEHNR; CDR2 reads FQNEAQ (reference sequence). Losses at the gene ends were 7 bases for V and 3 bases for J; bases not matched to a gene: 8. The CDR3 covers 14 residues. The CDR3 spells CASNVQGKEETQYF. The DNA for the CDR3 is TGTGCCAGCAACGTACAGGGGAAGGAAGAGACCCAGTACTTC. The full variable domain, in which reference TRBV7-9 and TRBJ2-5 provide the parts outside the CDR3, is DTGVSQNPRHKITKRGQNVTFRCDPISEHNRLYWYRQTLGQGPEFLTYFQNEAQLEKSRLLSDRFSAERPKGSFSTLEIQRTEQGDSAMYLCASNVQGKEETQYFGPGTRLLVL.

The chain combines TRBV6-6 with TRBJ1-2; the D gene is possibly TRBD1 (5 bases). Germline-derived CDR1 and CDR2 are MNHNY and SVGAGI (reference sequence). Trimming cost V 0 bases and J 8 bases, with 7 bases left between them. The CDR3 covers 12 residues. CDR3 sequence: CASSYSGGGYTF. The CDR3 DNA follows: TGTGCCAGCAGTTACTCCGGGGGAGGCTACACCTTC.

The chain links TRBV9 to TRBJ1-1; no clear D gene. This CDR3 is 13 amino acids long. CDR1 SGDLS and CDR2 YYNGEE come from the germline V gene. The germline V and J ends were trimmed by 2 bases and 2 bases, with 7 bases remaining between them. The CDR3 DNA is TGTGCCAGCAGCGTCGGGGATAACACTGAAGCTTTCTTT. This encodes CASSVGDNTEAFF.

V usage is TRBV7-2 and J usage is TRBJ2-2; unclear D gene. V shed 4 bases and J shed 1 base, with 4 bases lying between them. CDR1 SGHTA and CDR2 FQGNSA come from the germline V gene. CDR3 length: 13 amino acids. The CDR3 reads CASSSRNTGELFF. As DNA, the CDR3 is TGTGCCAGCAGCTCTAGGAACACCGGGGAGCTGTTTTTT.

In its sample, this clone was seen a few times. J is TRBJ2-1 and V is TRBV5-1, with D tentatively TRBD1 or TRBD2 (6 bases each). The V end was cut by 2 bases, the J end by 7 bases, with 19 bases between. CDR1 and CDR2 from the germline V gene are SGHRS and YFSETQ. CDR3 length: 16 amino acids. The CDR3 here is CASSFDIGGLWNEQFF. DNA of the CDR3: TGCGCCAGCAGCTTTGATATCGGGGGCCTCTGGAATGAGCAGTTCTTC.

This chain uses TRBV6-5 with TRBJ2-3, with D tentatively TRBD2 (6 bases). V was clipped by 4 bases and J by 2 bases, with 10 bases between them. The CDR3 loop spans 14 amino acids. Germline V lookup: CDR1 MNHEY, CDR2 SVGAGI. CDR3 sequence (DNA): TGTGCCAGCAGTTTGGGACTCAACACAGATACGCAGTATTTT. Translation: CASSLGLNTDTQYF.

J is TRBJ2-7 and V is TRBV7-6, with 10 bases matching TRBD2. The CDR3 length is 19 residues. Looked up from germline, CDR1 is SGHVS and CDR2 is FNYEAQ. J was trimmed by 5 bases and V by 5 bases; bases with no gene match: 21. In DNA, the CDR3 is TGTGCCAGCAGCCCCCTGGGGAGCACTAGCGGGGTCTCCCCCCACGAGCAGTACTTC. As protein: CASSPLGSTSGVSPHEQYF.

This chain's CDR3 is CATSRPPRQGVTQPQHF. CDR3 bases: TGTGCCACCAGCAGACCTCCCAGACAGGGGGTTACTCAGCCCCAGCATTTT. The chain couples TRBV15 to TRBJ1-5, with 9 nucleotides matching TRBD1. The CDR3 is 17 amino acids. V trimming: 2 bases; J trimming: 6 bases; junction bases outside the gene matches: 11. The V gene's germline CDR1 is LNHNV and CDR2 YYDKDF (reference sequence).

The rearrangement uses TRBV9 and TRBJ2-5; 10 bases map to TRBD2. The V gene end was trimmed by 3 bases and the J gene end by 5 bases; junction bases not matched to a gene: 19. CDR1 and CDR2 from the germline V gene are SGDLS and YYNGEE. The CDR3 totals 19 residues. As DNA, the CDR3 is TGTGCCAGCAGCGCGACGGGAGTAGCGGGGGGCCATAGGTGGGAGACCCAGTACTTC. Amino acid sequence: CASSATGVAGGHRWETQYF.

The chain recombines TRBV15 with TRBJ2-6; no clear D gene. The CDR3 is 17 amino acids. Germline loops: CDR1 LNHNV, CDR2 YYDKDF (reference sequence). V shed 1 base and J shed 0 bases, with 10 bases lying between them. CDR3 sequence reads: CATSRGDRSSGANVLTF. The CDR3 DNA reads TGTGCCACCAGCAGAGGTGATAGGTCCTCTGGGGCCAACGTCCTGACTTTC.

The chain combines TRBV7-8 with TRBJ1-4, with D unresolved. Trimming cost V 1 base and J 4 bases, with 7 bases left between them. Looked up from germline, CDR1 is SGHVS and CDR2 is FQNEAQ. The CDR3 covers 14 residues. CDR3 in amino acids: CASSLGGNNEKLFF. The CDR3 DNA is TGTGCCAGCAGCTTAGGCGGAAATAATGAAAAACTGTTTTTT.

CDR3 protein: CASSRSYEQYF. The CDR3 DNA reads as TGTGCCAGCAGCCGCTCCTACGAGCAGTACTTC. The genes are TRBV11-1 and TRBJ2-7; D is undetermined. Trimming took 5 bases from V and 0 from J, leaving 2 bases between them. The CDR3 sequence is 11 residues long. The germline V gene has CDR1 SGHAT and CDR2 FQDESV (reference sequence).

This chain links TRBV13 with TRBJ1-2; 12 nucleotides match TRBD1. J was trimmed by 8 bases and V by 5 bases; bases with no gene match: 9. From germline, CDR1 is PRHDT and CDR2 FYEKMQ (reference sequence). CDR3 length: 15 amino acids. The CDR3 nucleotides are TGTGCCAGCAGCCAAATGGGACAGGGGGCGTTCGGCTACACCTTC. It specifies CASSQMGQGAFGYTF.

This chain links TRBV11-2 with TRBJ1-5; D gene uncertain. V lost 4 bases, J lost 4 bases, and 14 bases lay in between. Germline V gives CDR1 SGHAT, CDR2 FQNNGV. This CDR3 comprises 15 residues. CDR3 amino acids: CASSSASGLNQPQHF. The CDR3, as DNA: TGTGCCAGCAGCTCAGCTTCGGGCCTGAATCAGCCCCAGCATTTT.

The chain couples TRBV30 to TRBJ2-3; D is possibly TRBD2 (6 bases). CDR1 GTSNPN and CDR2 SVGIG come from the germline V gene (reference sequence). V shed 8 bases and J shed 1 base, with 28 bases lying between them. CDR3 length: 18 amino acids. The CDR3 loop reads CAHSRKPSSGYGTDTQYF. CDR3 nucleotide sequence: TGTGCCCACTCTCGTAAACCTTCCAGCGGGTATGGCACAGATACGCAGTATTTT.

The chain is built from TRBV11-3 and TRBJ2-2; 13 bases line up with TRBD2. The CDR3 extends over 17 amino acids. J lost 3 bases, V lost 5 bases, and 6 bases had no gene match. Germline V gene lookup returns CDR1 SGHNT and CDR2 YENEEA. CDR3 sequence: CASSARLAGGDTGELFF. For the CDR3, the DNA is TGTGCCAGCAGCGCTCGACTAGCGGGGGGTGACACCGGGGAGCTGTTTTTT.

This chain connects TRBV7-3 to TRBJ1-2; 9 positions agree with TRBD1. The CDR3 loop spans 13 amino acids. CDR1 and CDR2 from the germline V gene are SGHTA and FQGTGA. The junction had 5 bases not matched to a gene; V was cut back by 5 bases and J by 7 bases. Written as DNA, the CDR3 is TGTGCCAGCAGCAAAGGACAGGGGATTGGCTACACCTTC. This encodes CASSKGQGIGYTF.

The V call is TRBV12-2, the J call TRBJ1-5. TRBV12-2 is designated a pseudogene. This CDR3 has 14 residues. The CDR3 bases are TGTGCAAGTCGCTTAGGGCGGAGAGGACAGCCCCAGCATTTT. Translation: CASRLGRRGQPQHF.